This T cell receptor beta chain was recovered during a study of blood T cell repertoires in COVID-19. Whole-study context: Sources were T cells, B-cell-depleted T cells, or PBMCs; the material itself was cDNA or gDNA.

V lost 4 bases and J 1 base, leaving 10 bases between the germline ends. Germline CDR1 is MNHEY and CDR2 is SVGAGI. CDR3 length: 14 residues. Per the authors' pipeline: By means of reference gene primer amplification, nucleated cell counts were estimated. Profiling relied on immunoSEQ multiplex PCR, and the TCRdb table lists in-frame clones only, not all of them. The V and J calls and the clone size are those of that table, but D and trimming were determined from the DNA. The data contain around 250,000 clones, 91% of them singletons. Sequenced sample: PBMCs or T cells enriched from blood (not recorded which). This sequence originates from a human donor in a cohort exposed to, infected with or recovered from COVID-19 (not recorded which). The donor label of this sample is uncertain. The chain couples TRBV6-5 to TRBJ1-1; D is perhaps TRBD1 (5 bases). In DNA form, the CDR3 reads TGTGCCAGCAGTTTTCGGGGGTGGAACACTGAAGCTTTCTTT. Translation gives CASSFRGWNTEAFF.